This T cell receptor (beta chain) was recovered during a study of T-cell memory formation after mild COVID-19. This clonotype was seen a handful of times. The junction had 4 bases not matched to a gene; V was cut back by 0 bases and J by 0 bases. CDR3 length: 18 amino acids. Germline loops: CDR1 MGHRA, CDR2 YSYEKL. From the 5' RACE reads, TCRdb called clonotypes with MiXCR, one entry per CDR3 protein. The sample consists of hundreds of thousands of distinct CDR3 sequences, about 15% of them appearing once. The source of this sequence is a man aged 18 to 29 who had mild COVID-19 (a few samples of this study predate the infection). Cell type and time point are not known. The chain has TRBV4-1 and TRBJ2-2; 10 bases match TRBD2. Sequencing was carried out using PBMCs or a T cell subset sorted from them (not recorded which). Written as DNA, the CDR3 is TGCGCCAGCAGCCAAGACGCTAGCGGGGGAGCGAACACCGGGGAGCTGTTTTTT. Its translation is CASSQDASGGANTGELFF.